These 5 T cell receptor beta chains were all obtained from the same sample, sequenced in a study of cytomegalovirus exposure and HLA in healthy donors. The PCR was carried out with 60 Vbeta primers and 13 Jbeta primers. The protocol was immunoSEQ multiplex PCR, while the TCRdb copy is restricted to in-frame clones and leaves out a portion. The sample includes 270,000 or so clones, roughly 89% of them seen just once. Sequences were obtained from PBMCs. The receptors here all came from a man aged 40-50 years in good health and CMV-seropositive.

The chain uses TRBV11-3 and TRBJ2-6; 8 positions agree with TRBD1. The V gene end was trimmed by 5 bases and the J gene end by 1 base; junction bases not matched to a gene: 10. This CDR3 is built from 18 residues. CDR1 and CDR2 from the germline V gene are SGHNT and YENEEA. CDR3 DNA: TGTGCCAGCAGCCCCGGACAGGGAAGAGATTCTGGGGCCAACGTCCTGACTTTC. Its translation: CASSPGQGRDSGANVLTF.

The rearrangement uses TRBV4-3 and TRBJ2-1, with D unclear. Germline CDR1 is LGHNA and CDR2 is YSLEER. Trimming took 4 bases from V and 1 from J, leaving 11 bases between them. There are 15 residues in the CDR3. As DNA, the CDR3 is TGCGCCAGCAGCCTAAGGAGCCAATCCTACAATGAGCAGTTCTTC. The encoded protein is CASSLRSQSYNEQFF.

V and J are TRBV29-1 and TRBJ2-5; D gene unclear. The closer fit of TRBJ2-7 to the DNA end suggests the J call may be wrong. Germline CDR1 SQVTM, CDR2 ANQGSEA. The CDR3 is 11 amino acids. In DNA, the CDR3 is TGCAGCGTTGAGGTCTCCTACGAGCAGTACTTC. Protein: CSVEVSYEQYF.

This chain connects TRBV4-1 to TRBJ1-1; D remains ambiguous. Looked up from germline, CDR1 is MGHRA and CDR2 is YSYEKL. Trimming took off 3 bases at V and 2 bases at J, with 10 bases between the two ends. The CDR3 length is 14 residues. The CDR3 sequence is CASSQAGLNTEAFF. CDR3 DNA: TGCGCCAGCAGCCAGGCAGGATTAAACACTGAAGCTTTCTTT.

In this sample, this clone turned up a few times. The chain is built from TRBV5-6 and TRBJ2-3; D is possibly TRBD1 (6 bases). This CDR3 is built from 14 residues. Trimming removed 0 bases from V and 2 bases from J, with 7 bases in between. The V gene's germline CDR1 is SGHDT and CDR2 YYEEEE. The CDR3 bases are TGTGCCAGCAGCTTGGGGGGGCTCACAGATACGCAGTATTTT. Its translation: CASSLGGLTDTQYF.